The T cell receptor beta chain described here comes from a study of T-cell memory formation after mild COVID-19. The CDR3 has 15 amino acids. With respect to this clonotype: A much bigger clone sits one base away, suggesting this may be a read error.

TCRdb re-called the 5' RACE reads with MiXCR, one entry per CDR3 protein. This table holds approximately 290,000 distinct CDR3 sequences, 19% found once. Sequenced material: PBMCs or a T cell subset sorted from them (not recorded which). This chain links TRBV12-3 or TRBV12-4 with TRBJ1-5, with TRBD1 identical over 7 bases. The sequence was obtained from a man younger than 30 who had mild COVID-19 (a few samples of this study predate the infection). Cell type and time point are not known. The CDR3 DNA follows: TGTGACAGCAGCTGGCACAGGGGACTCTCGGCGCCCCAGCATTTT. Its protein is CDSSWHRGLSAPQHF.